Each of the 17 T cell receptor beta chains below was sequenced from the same sample in a study of cytomegalovirus exposure and HLA in healthy donors. The PCR employed 60 Vbeta primers together with 13 Jbeta primers. Produced via immunoSEQ multiplex PCR; TCRdb's table is partial and in-frame only. Among around 140,000 clones listed, 70% were seen once. Sequenced material: PBMCs. All receptors come from a woman aged 60-70 years in good health and CMV-seropositive.

The chain joins TRBV18 to TRBJ2-7; TRBD2 aligns across 13 bases. V lost 4 bases and J lost 3; bases outside the gene matches: 3. CDR1 and CDR2 from the germline V gene are KGHSH and LQKENI. The CDR3 is 15 residues long. The chain's CDR3 is CASSHGLAGVYEQYF. CDR3 sequence (DNA): TGTGCCAGCTCACATGGACTAGCGGGAGTCTACGAGCAGTACTTC.

The chain combines TRBV27 with TRBJ1-4; perhaps TRBD1 as D (6 bases). CDR3 length equals 18 residues. V lost 4 bases and J 4 bases, leaving 22 bases between the germline ends. Per the germline V gene, CDR1 is MNHEY and CDR2 is SMNVEV (reference sequence). CDR3 sequence reads: CASSSYPSPTGNNEKLFF. In DNA, the CDR3 is TGTGCCAGCAGTTCTTACCCCTCCCCCACAGGGAATAATGAAAAACTGTTTTTT.

A few counts support this clone. This chain links TRBV28 with TRBJ2-2; a possible D gene is TRBD1 (6 bases). Trimming removed 3 bases at V and 3 bases at J, with 11 bases between. This CDR3 has 15 residues. CDR1 is MDHEN, CDR2 SYDVKM, per germline. DNA for the CDR3: TGTGCCAGCAGTTTCCAGGGGTTAGACACCGGGGAGCTGTTTTTT. Translating it yields CASSFQGLDTGELFF.

In this sample, this clone turned up a few times. The CDR3 reads CASSEEGRGLYGYTF. The CDR3 DNA follows: TGTGCCAGCAGTGAAGAGGGCAGGGGGTTATATGGCTACACCTTC. This rearrangement joins TRBV6-1 to TRBJ1-2, with 7 bases fitting TRBD1. Germline-derived CDR1 and CDR2 are MNHNS and SASEGT. The V gene end was trimmed by 1 base and the J gene end by 5 bases; junction bases not matched to a gene: 7. The CDR3 length is 15 residues.

This chain joins TRBV7-8 and TRBJ1-2; maybe TRBD1 (6 bases). V lost 4 bases and J 13 bases, leaving 19 bases between the germline ends. CDR3 length equals 13 residues. Germline-derived CDR1 and CDR2 are SGHVS and FQNEAQ. CDR3 residues: CASSYMDSGRATF. As DNA, the CDR3 is TGTGCCAGCAGCTACATGGACAGTGGAAGGGCCACCTTC.

The chain recombines TRBV5-6 with TRBJ2-1; D is ambiguous. The CDR3 consists of 15 residues. Trimming took off 0 bases at V and 3 bases at J, with 10 bases between the two ends. Germline loops: CDR1 SGHDT, CDR2 YYEEEE. The CDR3 spells CASSLGPSYYNEQFF. In DNA, the CDR3 is TGTGCCAGCAGCTTGGGGCCTTCTTACTACAATGAGCAGTTCTTC.

The chain has TRBV11-2 and TRBJ2-4, with D maybe TRBD2 (6 bases). The V gene lost 5 bases and the J gene lost 1 base, with 9 bases spanning the gap. Germline V lookup: CDR1 SGHAT, CDR2 FQNNGV. The length of the CDR3 is 14 residues. CDR3 coding DNA: TGTGCCAGCAGCCGGGAGTTCGCCAAAAACATTCAGTACTTC. Protein sequence: CASSREFAKNIQYF.

V usage is TRBV5-1 and J usage is TRBJ2-3, with TRBD2 matching 10 bases. The CDR3 is made up of 15 amino acids. Per germline, CDR1 SGHRS and CDR2 YFSETQ. V was clipped by 4 bases and J by 1 base; unmatched bases: 3. The CDR3 DNA reads as TGCGCCAGCAGCATAGGACTAGCGGGCACAGATACGCAGTATTTT. Protein sequence: CASSIGLAGTDTQYF.

This chain links TRBV14 with TRBJ1-5; 11 nucleotides line up with TRBD1. J lost 4 bases, V lost 2 bases, and 4 bases had no gene match. The CDR3 contains 16 residues. Germline V gene data show CDR1 as SGHDN and CDR2 as FVKESK. CDR3 sequence: CASSQSGTGGNQPQHF. In nucleotides, the CDR3 is TGTGCCAGCAGCCAAAGTGGGACAGGGGGAAATCAGCCCCAGCATTTT.

The chain joins TRBV5-6 to TRBJ2-1; TRBD2 agrees at 16 bases. The CDR3 is made up of 18 amino acids. CDR1 SGHDT and CDR2 YYEEEE come from the germline V gene. J was trimmed by 7 bases and V by 4 bases; bases with no gene match: 11. The CDR3 region has the DNA TGTGCCAGCAGCACGGGACTAGCGGGAGGGCATCTGTGGAATGAGCAGTTCTTC. It encodes CASSTGLAGGHLWNEQFF.

The chain recombines TRBV6-5 with TRBJ2-3; TRBD2 agrees at 10 bases. V shed 7 bases and J 6 bases; nucleotides not matched to a gene: 7. Germline V gene lookup returns CDR1 MNHEY and CDR2 SVGAGI. The CDR3 spans 14 residues. The CDR3 protein is CASTSSGSPDTQYF. CDR3 nucleotide sequence: TGTGCCAGCACCTCTAGCGGGAGTCCCGATACGCAGTATTTT.

V is TRBV29-1 and J is TRBJ1-5; 7 bases align to TRBD1. The germline gives CDR1 SQVTM, CDR2 ANQGSEA. V lost 6 bases and J lost 7; bases outside the gene matches: 9. This CDR3 contains 13 residues. CDR3 in amino acids: CSVGDSPYQPQHF. The DNA of the CDR3 is TGCAGCGTCGGGGACAGCCCCTACCAGCCCCAGCATTTT.

CDR3 sequence (DNA): TGTGCCAGCAGTTACTCATCTAACTGGAACACCGGGGAGCTGTTTTTT. Translation gives CASSYSSNWNTGELFF. This sequence joins TRBV6-5 and TRBJ2-2; D not certain. V was clipped by 0 bases and J by 1 base, with 9 bases between them. The CDR3 sequence is 16 residues long. The V gene's germline CDR1 is MNHEY and CDR2 SVGAGI.

The CDR3 bases are TGTGCCAGCAGCGCCCTAGCGGGGACAGATACGCAGTATTTT. It codes for CASSALAGTDTQYF. This chain uses TRBV9 with TRBJ2-3; 9 nucleotides match TRBD2. Germline assignment: CDR1 SGDLS and CDR2 YYNGEE. The CDR3 extends over 14 amino acids. The V segment lost 3 bases and the J segment 3 bases; nucleotides outside the gene matches: 2.

CDR3 bases: TGTGCCAGCAGCTTAGATGGGGGCATGGGAAACACCATATATTTT. Encoded protein: CASSLDGGMGNTIYF. V gene TRBV7-6 combines with J gene TRBJ1-3, with D tentatively TRBD1 (6 bases). CDR3 length equals 15 residues. Trimming left V 1 base short and J 4 bases short, with 11 bases between. Germline V CDR1 and CDR2: SGHVS, FNYEAQ.

The chain has TRBV6-6 and TRBJ1-5; TRBD1 is a possible D gene (5 bases). The CDR3 is made up of 16 amino acids. The V and J ends lost 4 bases and 3 bases respectively, with 16 bases between them. In germline, CDR1 is MNHNY, CDR2 SVGAGI (reference sequence). The CDR3 here is CASSWQGGGNNQPQHF. CDR3 DNA: TGTGCCAGCAGTTGGCAGGGAGGCGGGAACAATCAGCCCCAGCATTTT.

This clone has a handful of counts. V usage is TRBV19 and J usage is TRBJ1-5; 9 positions agree with TRBD1. Trimming took 4 bases from V and 6 from J; bases not matched to a gene: 10. Germline CDR1 is LNHDA and CDR2 is SQIVND (reference sequence). The CDR3 is 16 residues long. The CDR3 nucleotides are TGTGCCAGTAGTACCCTCGGACAGGGGTCGGGTCAGCCCCAGCATTTT. Encoded protein: CASSTLGQGSGQPQHF.